This T cell receptor (beta chain) emerged from a study of regulatory T cells in long-lasting Graves disease. Study-level results: Small sample size may have lowered accuracy. When disease was persistent, TRBV28, TRBJ1-2 and TRBJ2-5 were the favored segments.

This clonotype was recorded many times. Its antigen is undetermined. Time point meaning: persistent/refractory GD, antithyroid drugs over 5 years with positive TRAb. The TCR library was made from RNA that had been extracted from PBMCs in TRIzol. The CDR3 extends over 15 amino acids. Germline-derived CDR1 and CDR2 are MNHNS and SASEGT. V was cut by 6 bases and J by 5 bases, with 19 bases left in between. Building the TCR beta libraries relied on iRepertoire HTBI primers, and CDR3 regions underwent Arm-PCR. A single record per CDR3 protein comes from TCRdb applying MiXCR to the multiplex PCR reads. The table has some 330,000 distinct CDR3 sequences, roughly 25% seen once.

The sequences come from peripheral blood mononuclear cells (PBMCs), collected when the disease was refractory, from a patient treated with antithyroid drugs. The receptor was isolated from a middle-aged woman with Graves disease. V and J are TRBV6-1 and TRBJ1-1; D perhaps matches TRBD1 (5 bases). CDR3 sequence reads: CASSKKPGYATEAFF. The CDR3 DNA is TGTGCCAGCAGCAAGAAACCAGGGTATGCTACTGAAGCTTTCTTT.